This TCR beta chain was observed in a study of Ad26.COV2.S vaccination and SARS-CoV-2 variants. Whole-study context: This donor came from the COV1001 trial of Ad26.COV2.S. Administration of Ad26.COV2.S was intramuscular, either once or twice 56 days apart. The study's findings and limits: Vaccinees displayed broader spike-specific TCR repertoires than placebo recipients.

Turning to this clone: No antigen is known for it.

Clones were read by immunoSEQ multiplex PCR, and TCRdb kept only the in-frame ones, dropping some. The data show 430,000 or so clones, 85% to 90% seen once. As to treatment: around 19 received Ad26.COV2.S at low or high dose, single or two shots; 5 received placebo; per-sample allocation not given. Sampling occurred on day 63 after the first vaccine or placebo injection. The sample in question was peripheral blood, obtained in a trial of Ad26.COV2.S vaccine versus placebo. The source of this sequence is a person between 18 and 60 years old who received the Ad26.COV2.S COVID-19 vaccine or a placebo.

This CDR3 reads CASSPPSGYGYTF. The CDR3 nucleotides are TGTGCCAGCAGCCCGCCCTCTGGCTATGGCTACACCTTC. This chain links TRBV12-3 or TRBV12-4 with TRBJ1-2; D is uncertain. The CDR3 consists of 13 residues. V was pared by 6 bases and J by 4 bases, with 12 bases between.